This is a list of T cell receptor beta chains from one sample in a study of cytomegalovirus exposure and HLA in healthy donors. Repertoires were generated with immunoSEQ multiplex PCR, while TCRdb's copy carries only in-frame clones and drops some. The table has more than 95,000 clones, about four fifths seen once. Sequenced sample: PBMCs. Receptors were obtained from a woman between 40 and 50 years old in good health and CMV-seropositive. Both conserved end residues are part of each CDR3. The D gene is left open where the match is weak. Only some rows state a clone size, as once, few, many or a class for expanded clones.

v_call: TRBV4-3; d_call: -; clone_size: -; j_call: TRBJ2-5; cdr3_nt: TGCGCCAGCAGCCGTCTAGCGCTCCAAGAGACCCAGTACTTC; cdr3_aa: CASSRLALQETQYF
v_call: TRBV4-2; d_call: TRBD2; clone_size: -; j_call: TRBJ2-1; cdr3_nt: TGTGCCAGCAGCCAAGATCTAAGAAGGGGACTAGCGGCAAATGAGCAGTTCTTC; cdr3_aa: CASSQDLRRGLAANEQFF
v_call: TRBV11-2; d_call: -; clone_size: few; j_call: TRBJ2-7; cdr3_nt: TGTGCCAGCAGCCGATGGGGGCGCTCTGACTACGAGCAGTACTTC; cdr3_aa: CASSRWGRSDYEQYF
v_call: TRBV30; d_call: TRBD2; clone_size: few; j_call: TRBJ2-7; cdr3_nt: TGTGCCTGGAGCGCCACCCTAGCGGGGGCTTACGAGCAGTACTTC; cdr3_aa: CAWSATLAGAYEQYF
v_call: TRBV7-2; d_call: -; clone_size: -; j_call: TRBJ2-2; cdr3_nt: TGTGCCAGCAGCTTAGCCCCACTAGCCCCGGGCACCGGGGAGCTGTTTTTT; cdr3_aa: CASSLAPLAPGTGELFF
v_call: TRBV19; d_call: TRBD2; clone_size: -; j_call: TRBJ2-3; cdr3_nt: TGTGCCAGTAGTACCCTCACTAGCGGCTCAGATACGCAGTATTTT; cdr3_aa: CASSTLTSGSDTQYF
v_call: TRBV28; d_call: TRBD2; clone_size: -; j_call: TRBJ2-1; cdr3_nt: TGTGCCAGCAGTCTACTAGCGGGAGGGCCCCCTGGTAATGAGCAGTTCTTC; cdr3_aa: CASSLLAGGPPGNEQFF
v_call: TRBV4-3; d_call: TRBD1; clone_size: -; j_call: TRBJ1-2; cdr3_nt: TGCGCCAGCAGCCAAAGTTTTCCCCGTGCCGGGACAGGGGGCGGGGGCTACACCTTC; cdr3_aa: CASSQSFPRAGTGGGGYTF
v_call: TRBV6-5; d_call: -; clone_size: -; j_call: TRBJ2-7; cdr3_nt: TGTGCCAGCCAGAGGGGTAGCGGCAGCTCCTACGAGCAGTACTTC; cdr3_aa: CASQRGSGSSYEQYF
v_call: TRBV7-9; d_call: -; clone_size: -; j_call: TRBJ2-2; cdr3_nt: TGTGCCAGCAGCCCGACGGGAGTAGCGAACACCGGGGAGCTGTTTTTT; cdr3_aa: CASSPTGVANTGELFF
v_call: TRBV5-6; d_call: TRBD1; clone_size: -; j_call: TRBJ2-5; cdr3_nt: TGTGCCAGCAGCTTGGGACAGGGGTTTCGTAAGACCCAGTACTTC; cdr3_aa: CASSLGQGFRKTQYF
v_call: TRBV29-1; d_call: TRBD2; clone_size: -; j_call: TRBJ2-7; cdr3_nt: TGCAGCGTCCGAACTAGCGGGAGCTCCTACGAGCAGTACTTC; cdr3_aa: CSVRTSGSSYEQYF
v_call: TRBV4-2; d_call: TRBD1; clone_size: once; j_call: TRBJ1-4; cdr3_nt: TGTGCCAGCAGCCCAACCCTGGACAGGGGGTGGACTAATGAAAAACTGTTTTTT; cdr3_aa: CASSPTLDRGWTNEKLFF
v_call: TRBV27; d_call: -; clone_size: once; j_call: TRBJ2-7; cdr3_nt: TGTGCCAGCAGTTTCTCCCGCACACACGAGCAGTACTTC; cdr3_aa: CASSFSRTHEQYF
v_call: TRBV28; d_call: TRBD1; clone_size: -; j_call: TRBJ1-5; cdr3_nt: TGTGCCAGCAGTTTCCAGGGCAGGGGGAAACAGCCCCAGCATTTT; cdr3_aa: CASSFQGRGKQPQHF
v_call: TRBV18; d_call: -; clone_size: -; j_call: TRBJ2-3; cdr3_nt: TGTGCCAGCTCACTCGGACAGAGCACAGATACGCAGTATTTT; cdr3_aa: CASSLGQSTDTQYF
v_call: TRBV29-1; d_call: TRBD2; clone_size: -; j_call: TRBJ2-7; cdr3_nt: TGCAGCGTTCTGGATAGCGGGACCTCCTACGAGCAGTACTTC; cdr3_aa: CSVLDSGTSYEQYF
v_call: TRBV7-9; d_call: -; clone_size: -; j_call: TRBJ2-3; cdr3_nt: TGTGCCAGCAGTTCCGGGGGGCCTCTGGATACGCAGTATTTT; cdr3_aa: CASSSGGPLDTQYF
v_call: TRBV5-4; d_call: -; clone_size: -; j_call: TRBJ2-5; cdr3_nt: TGTGCCAGCAGCTCCGCAAAGAGGCAAGAGACCCAGTACTTC; cdr3_aa: CASSSAKRQETQYF
v_call: TRBV4-3; d_call: TRBD2; clone_size: -; j_call: TRBJ2-1; cdr3_nt: TGCGCCAGCAGCCAAGATCCAGTGACTAGCGGGAGTCCCAATGAGCAGTTCTTC; cdr3_aa: CASSQDPVTSGSPNEQFF
v_call: TRBV6-1; d_call: -; clone_size: -; j_call: TRBJ1-1; cdr3_nt: TGTGCCAGCACCCCTCTTATCAGAACTGAAGCTTTCTTT; cdr3_aa: CASTPLIRTEAFF
v_call: TRBV4-2; d_call: TRBD2; clone_size: few; j_call: TRBJ2-3; cdr3_nt: TGTGCCAGCAGCCAAGGAGCGTGGGAGGGTCGGTATTTT; cdr3_aa: CASSQGAWEGRYF
v_call: TRBV7-3; d_call: -; clone_size: -; j_call: TRBJ1-4; cdr3_nt: TGTGCCAGCAGCTCCCTGATAGGGGTCGAGGAAAAACTGTTTTTT; cdr3_aa: CASSSLIGVEEKLFF
v_call: TRBV20-1; d_call: -; clone_size: -; j_call: TRBJ2-1; cdr3_nt: TGCAGTGCTAGACTCGAGGAGCAGTTCTTC; cdr3_aa: CSARLEEQFF
v_call: TRBV2; d_call: TRBD1; clone_size: -; j_call: TRBJ2-3; cdr3_nt: TGTGCCAGCAGCTCAGACAGGGGGCTAAGTACAGATACGCAGTATTTT; cdr3_aa: CASSSDRGLSTDTQYF
v_call: TRBV11-1; d_call: TRBD2; clone_size: -; j_call: TRBJ2-7; cdr3_nt: TGTGCCAGCAGCCCCCGGCGGGAGACGAAAGAGCAGTACTTC; cdr3_aa: CASSPRRETKEQYF
v_call: TRBV19; d_call: TRBD1; clone_size: once; j_call: TRBJ2-7; cdr3_nt: TGTGCCACCCTAGCAGACAGGGCCTACGAGCAGTACTTC; cdr3_aa: CATLADRAYEQYF
v_call: TRBV6-5; d_call: -; clone_size: -; j_call: TRBJ2-7; cdr3_nt: TGTGCCAGCAGTTACTCTGCGAGCTCCTACGAGCAGTACTTC; cdr3_aa: CASSYSASSYEQYF
v_call: TRBV5-1; d_call: -; clone_size: few; j_call: TRBJ2-7; cdr3_nt: TGCGCCAGCAGCTTGTCAGGGGACGGCTACGAGCAGTACTTC; cdr3_aa: CASSLSGDGYEQYF
v_call: TRBV10-3; d_call: TRBD1; clone_size: -; j_call: TRBJ1-6; cdr3_nt: TGTGCCATCAGTGAAAGGGGGCTAGGGGATAATTCACCCCTCCACTTT; cdr3_aa: CAISERGLGDNSPLHF
v_call: TRBV28; d_call: -; clone_size: -; j_call: TRBJ2-7; cdr3_nt: TGTGCCAGCAGTTTATGGCAGGGCTCCTACGAGCAGTACTTC; cdr3_aa: CASSLWQGSYEQYF
v_call: TRBV19; d_call: -; clone_size: -; j_call: TRBJ1-5; cdr3_nt: TGTGCCAGTAGTATAGATGGGGCCGCTGGTTTAATTGGAGAACAGCCCCAGCATTTT; cdr3_aa: CASSIDGAAGLIGEQPQHF
v_call: TRBV27; d_call: -; clone_size: -; j_call: TRBJ2-7; cdr3_nt: TGTGCCAGCAGTTCCTTAGGGGACTACGAGCAGTACTTC; cdr3_aa: CASSSLGDYEQYF
v_call: TRBV6-5; d_call: -; clone_size: -; j_call: TRBJ2-7; cdr3_nt: TGTGCCAGCAGTCAAAACTACGAGCAGTACTTC; cdr3_aa: CASSQNYEQYF
v_call: TRBV27; d_call: -; clone_size: -; j_call: TRBJ2-1; cdr3_nt: TGTGCCAGCAGTTTAAGCGGCTCCGGAGGGAATGAGCAGTTCTTC; cdr3_aa: CASSLSGSGGNEQFF
v_call: TRBV7-9; d_call: -; clone_size: -; j_call: TRBJ1-6; cdr3_nt: TGTGCCAGCAGCTTAGACTTGAGCTCCTATAATTCACCCCTCCACTTT; cdr3_aa: CASSLDLSSYNSPLHF
v_call: TRBV6-1; d_call: -; clone_size: -; j_call: TRBJ2-7; cdr3_nt: TGTGCCAGCAGTGAAGAATTTCAGTTCGGGCTAGCGATCTTCTCCTACGAGCAGTACTTC; cdr3_aa: CASSEEFQFGLAIFSYEQYF
v_call: TRBV5-6; d_call: -; clone_size: -; j_call: TRBJ2-1; cdr3_nt: TGTGCCAGCAGCTTTAGCGCTGAGCAGTTCTTC; cdr3_aa: CASSFSAEQFF
v_call: TRBV6-5; d_call: -; clone_size: -; j_call: TRBJ2-6; cdr3_nt: TGTGCCGCGGGGTACTCTGGGGCCAACGTCCTGACTTTC; cdr3_aa: CAAGYSGANVLTF
v_call: TRBV5-1; d_call: TRBD1; clone_size: -; j_call: TRBJ1-2; cdr3_nt: TGCGCCAGCAGCTCGGGACAGGTGAACTATGGCTACACCTTC; cdr3_aa: CASSSGQVNYGYTF
v_call: TRBV7-3; d_call: TRBD2; clone_size: few; j_call: TRBJ2-3; cdr3_nt: TGTGCCAGCAGATCGACTAGCGGGAGCGGCACAGATACGCAGTATTTT; cdr3_aa: CASRSTSGSGTDTQYF
v_call: TRBV27; d_call: TRBD1; clone_size: -; j_call: TRBJ2-5; cdr3_nt: TGTGCCAGCAGTTTATCGCGGGGGACAGGGGGAGAGACCCAGTACTTC; cdr3_aa: CASSLSRGTGGETQYF